Below, 7 T cell receptor beta chains from the same sample are listed, as sequenced in a study of cytomegalovirus exposure and HLA in healthy donors. Primers for the PCR totalled 60 Vbeta and 13 Jbeta. Data came from immunoSEQ multiplex PCR; TCRdb stores just in-frame clones and leaves some out. The repertoire holds approximately 130,000 clones, approximately 8.9% seen once, with over 6.5% in the top ten. The specimen sequenced was PBMCs. The receptors come from a woman between 35 and 50 years old in good health and CMV-seropositive.

The V call is TRBV15, the J call TRBJ1-4, with TRBD1 matching over 8 bases. J gave up 8 bases and V 1 base, and 6 bases lay outside the gene matches. Per the germline V gene, CDR1 is LNHNV and CDR2 is YYDKDF (reference sequence). The CDR3 consists of 15 residues. CDR3 amino acids: CATSRGGTGSEKLFF. CDR3 sequence (DNA): TGTGCCACCAGCAGAGGTGGGACAGGCTCCGAAAAACTGTTTTTT. The full variable domain, completed using reference TRBV15 and TRBJ1-4, is DAMVIQNPRYQVTQFGKPVTLSCSQTLNHNVMYWYQQKSSQAPKLLFHYYDKDFNNEADTPDNFQSRRPNTSFCFLDIRSPGLGDTAMYLCATSRGGTGSEKLFFGSGTQLSVL.

The CDR3 DNA is TGTGCCATCAGCCAGGGGGCAAGGGAGACCCAGTACTTC. Encoded protein: CAISQGARETQYF. V gene TRBV10-3 combines with J gene TRBJ2-5; 8 bases agree with TRBD1. Germline-derived CDR1 and CDR2 are ENHRY and SYGVKD. The CDR3 length is 13 residues. The V and J ends lost 6 bases and 5 bases, in that order; junction bases with no gene match: 5.

The rearrangement links TRBV7-9 to TRBJ1-6; weak D call: TRBD1 (6 bases). Trimming stripped 5 bases from V and 10 bases from J, with 12 bases between. CDR1 is SEHNR, CDR2 FQNEAQ, per germline (reference sequence). This CDR3 spans 13 amino acids. CDR3 amino acids: CASSQTGQSPLHF. The CDR3 DNA reads as TGTGCCAGCAGCCAAACCGGACAGTCACCCCTCCACTTT.

This clone was detected only a few times. The rearrangement links TRBV15 to TRBJ2-1, with 7 bases lining up with TRBD2. Germline values: CDR1 LNHNV, CDR2 YYDKDF (reference sequence). V lost 6 bases, J lost 1 base, and 6 bases stayed unmatched. The CDR3 is made up of 15 amino acids. For the CDR3, the DNA is TGTGCCACCAGTCCATCGGGGGGTTCCTACAATGAGCAGTTCTTC. Translating it yields CATSPSGGSYNEQFF.

This chain links TRBV5-4 with TRBJ1-2, with 9 bases lining up with TRBD1. Germline V gene sequence: CDR1 SGHNT, CDR2 YYREEE (reference sequence). With V trimmed by 3 bases and J by 7 bases, 10 bases remained unmatched. The CDR3 runs 15 residues. The CDR3 here is CASSSRVTGGGGYTF. The CDR3 DNA reads TGTGCCAGCAGCTCCCGAGTGACAGGGGGAGGTGGCTACACCTTC.

The chain recombines TRBV7-3 with TRBJ1-1; D unclear. The germline V and J ends were trimmed by 5 bases and 7 bases, with 14 bases remaining between them. Germline CDR1 SGHTA, CDR2 FQGTGA. The CDR3 consists of 13 residues. CDR3 sequence: CASSPAGNGEAFF. CDR3 sequence (DNA): TGTGCCAGCAGCCCAGCGGGAAACGGTGAAGCTTTCTTT.

The rearrangement uses TRBV2 and TRBJ2-5; 8 nucleotides agree with TRBD1. V was clipped by 5 bases and J by 7 bases; unmatched bases: 6. CDR3 length: 13 residues. Germline V gene data show CDR1 as SNHLY and CDR2 as FYNNEI. The CDR3 spells CASSRQGMGTQYF. As DNA, the CDR3 is TGTGCCAGCAGTAGACAGGGGATGGGGACCCAGTACTTC.